These 22 T cell receptor beta chains were sequenced from one sample in a study of blood T cells in healthy people across ages. A sample-barcoded 5' primer and a J-beta primer mix were used in a second PCR of roughly 6 to 11 cycles. TCRdb called the 5' RACE reads again in MiXCR, with one record for every CDR3 protein. The profile shows about 1,600,000 distinct CDR3 sequences, 35% to 45% of them singletons. Sequenced input: blood. These receptor sequences come from a woman aged 18-35 years in good health.

The V and J genes are TRBV12-5 and TRBJ2-5; D perhaps matches TRBD2 (6 bases). The CDR3 totals 16 residues. Trimming shortened V by 3 bases and J by 4 bases, and 18 bases separated the two germline ends. Germline V gene data show CDR1 as LGHNT and CDR2 as FRNRAP. The CDR3 reads CASGFSARGPLETQYF. CDR3 DNA sequence: TGTGCTAGTGGTTTCTCCGCGCGGGGCCCGTTAGAGACCCAGTACTTC.

V and J are TRBV29-1 and TRBJ2-3, with D tentatively TRBD2 (6 bases). This CDR3 has 11 amino acids. Trimming shortened V by 6 bases and J by 8 bases, and 12 bases separated the two germline ends. In germline, CDR1 is SQVTM, CDR2 ANQGSEA. The CDR3 spells CSVGTGGTQYF. The CDR3 nucleotides are TGCAGCGTGGGGACTGGTGGTACGCAGTATTTT.

This clonotype showed up many times. This chain connects TRBV29-1 to TRBJ2-5, with TRBD1 as a possible D gene (5 bases). This CDR3 comprises 12 residues. V was cut by 4 bases and J by 4 bases, with 10 bases left in between. The germline V gene encodes CDR1 SQVTM and CDR2 ANQGSEA. The CDR3 is CSVGSGPETQYF. The CDR3, as DNA: TGCAGCGTTGGGTCAGGGCCAGAGACCCAGTACTTC.

This chain joins TRBV6-5 and TRBJ2-5; TRBD2 matches 9 bases. V dropped 6 bases and J dropped 11; count of bases not matched to a gene: 16. CDR1 is MNHEY and CDR2 is SVGAGI in the germline V gene. The CDR3 is 15 amino acids. CDR3 in amino acids: CASSYSGRTGNEQYF. The CDR3 bases are TGTGCCAGCAGCTATAGCGGGAGAACCGGCAATGAGCAGTACTTC.

This clonotype was seen a few times. V is TRBV4-2 and J is TRBJ2-5; D is perhaps TRBD1 or TRBD2 (5 bases each). The J call may be mistaken, given a closer DNA end match to TRBJ2-7. Germline CDR1 is LGHNA and CDR2 is YNFKEQ. The CDR3 extends over 14 amino acids. The CDR3: CASSQRRGGYEQYF. The CDR3 DNA is TGTGCCAGCAGCCAAAGGCGTGGGGGATACGAGCAGTACTTC.

This clonotype came up a few times. V gene TRBV5-1 combines with J gene TRBJ2-5; D gene uncertain. From germline, CDR1 is SGHRS and CDR2 YFSETQ. The CDR3 extends over 12 amino acids. Trimming removed 4 bases at V and 11 bases at J, with 15 bases between. DNA of the CDR3: TGCGCCAGCAGCCCTGGACGGCCTGTACAGTACTTC. Protein sequence: CASSPGRPVQYF.

Only one count was recorded for this clonotype. CDR3 loop: CASSPGLAGTGYEQYF. DNA for the CDR3: TGTGCCAGCAGCCCGGGACTAGCGGGAACTGGTTACGAGCAGTACTTC. The V call is TRBV7-2, the J call TRBJ2-7; 13 positions match TRBD2. V shed 5 bases and J 4 bases; nucleotides not matched to a gene: 8. The CDR3 is 16 residues long. The germline V gene encodes CDR1 SGHTA and CDR2 FQGNSA.

The chain employs TRBV6-6 and TRBJ2-1; D not certain. V lost 6 bases, J lost 4 bases, and 16 bases lay in between. The CDR3 covers 15 residues. Germline V gene lookup returns CDR1 MNHNY and CDR2 SVGAGI (reference sequence). The CDR3 here is CASRLDSVRYNEQFF. The CDR3 DNA sequence: TGTGCCAGCAGGTTAGACTCAGTTCGTTACAATGAGCAGTTCTTC.

J is TRBJ2-5 and V is TRBV5-1, with unresolved D. Judging by the DNA end, TRBJ2-1 fits better; the J call may be wrong. The CDR3 is 12 residues long. Per the germline V gene, CDR1 is SGHRS and CDR2 is YFSETQ. The chain's CDR3 is CASSGEGKTQFF. The CDR3, as DNA: TGCGCCAGCAGCGGCGAAGGGAAAACCCAGTTCTTC.

The rearrangement links TRBV9 to TRBJ1-2; 7 nucleotides align to TRBD1. The CDR3 spans 15 residues. V was clipped by 3 bases and J by 10 bases; unmatched bases: 15. Germline V lookup: CDR1 SGDLS, CDR2 YYNGEE. CDR3 sequence: CASSARQGVGGDYTF. Written as DNA, the CDR3 is TGTGCCAGCAGCGCCCGGCAGGGGGTCGGTGGTGACTACACCTTC.

This rearrangement joins TRBV20-1 to TRBJ1-2, with 9 bases lining up with TRBD1. CDR1 and CDR2 from the germline V gene are DFQATT and SNEGSKA (reference sequence). The length of the CDR3 is 17 residues. With 1 base clipped from V and 8 bases from J, the junction kept 17 bases outside the gene matches. The CDR3 reads CSARALDRTGALRGYTF. CDR3 nucleotides: TGCAGTGCTAGAGCACTAGATAGGACAGGGGCTCTTAGAGGCTACACCTTC.

This chain uses TRBV4-1 with TRBJ2-1, with D possibly TRBD2 on 5 matching bases. This CDR3 has 16 amino acids. CDR1 and CDR2 from the germline V gene are MGHRA and YSYEKL. Trimming pared 0 bases from V and 10 bases from J, leaving 19 bases between. The CDR3 bases are TGCGCCAGCAGCCAAGAAAAAACAGCCGTTGGCGGGGAGCAGTTCTTC. As protein: CASSQEKTAVGGEQFF.

This clonotype has more than one count but fewer than ten. The DNA of the CDR3 is TGTGCCAGCAGCTTTGGGGGGGGTACAACTAATGAAAAACTGTTTTTT. Its protein is CASSFGGGTTNEKLFF. V and J are TRBV7-6 and TRBJ1-4; D may be TRBD1 (5 bases). Per germline, CDR1 SGHVS and CDR2 FNYEAQ. V was cut by 3 bases and J by 0 bases, with 11 bases left in between. This CDR3 has 16 amino acids.

This clonotype was detected a few times. This chain uses TRBV2 with TRBJ2-1; TRBD2 matches 12 bases. The CDR3 contains 14 residues. Losses at the gene ends were 8 bases for V and 2 bases for J; bases not matched to a gene: 1. CDR1 SNHLY and CDR2 FYNNEI come from the germline V gene. The CDR3 coding sequence is TGTGCCAGCTGGACTAGCGGGACCTACAATGAGCAGTTCTTC. Encoded protein: CASWTSGTYNEQFF.

This clonotype occurred a few times. J is TRBJ2-7 and V is TRBV4-1; 10 bases agree with TRBD2. Germline lookup yields CDR1 MGHRA and CDR2 YSYEKL. V was clipped by 2 bases and J by 6 bases; unmatched bases: 7. There are 15 residues in the CDR3. The CDR3 spells CASSQWSGRALEQYF. The DNA of the CDR3 is TGCGCCAGCAGCCAATGGAGCGGGAGGGCCCTCGAGCAGTACTTC.

The sample holds a few counts of this clonotype. The V gene is TRBV24-1, the J gene TRBJ2-4, with 9 bases fitting TRBD1. Looked up from germline, CDR1 is KGHDR and CDR2 is SFDVKD. Germline trimming cut 4 bases from V and 6 bases from J; bases unmatched to any gene: 3. This CDR3 spans 14 amino acids. The CDR3 sequence is CATSEPGQGNIQYF. DNA of the CDR3: TGTGCCACCAGTGAGCCGGGACAGGGAAACATTCAGTACTTC.

The V gene is TRBV29-1, the J gene TRBJ2-1; TRBD2 might be the D (6 bases). The CDR3 covers 12 residues. Per the germline V gene, CDR1 is SQVTM and CDR2 is ANQGSEA. Trimming pared 4 bases from V and 9 bases from J, leaving 13 bases between. CDR3 amino acids: CSVVTSDREQFF. Here the CDR3 DNA reads TGCAGCGTTGTGACTAGTGATCGTGAGCAGTTCTTC.

This chain joins TRBV12-3 or TRBV12-4 and TRBJ2-7; no definite D call. The CDR3 runs 13 residues. V lost 5 bases and J lost 6, with 14 bases in between. CDR3 sequence: CASSPQGWGEQYF. The CDR3 DNA is TGTGCCAGCAGTCCCCAAGGGTGGGGCGAGCAGTACTTC.

As concerns this clonotype: This may stem from a read error, because a much larger clone lies one nucleotide away. This chain links TRBV6-5 with TRBJ1-1; 7 bases match TRBD1. V dropped 7 bases and J dropped 1; count of bases not matched to a gene: 3. Germline values: CDR1 MNHEY, CDR2 SVGAGI. There are 13 residues in the CDR3. CDR3 in amino acids: CASIPGGNTEAFF. The DNA of the CDR3 is TGTGCCAGCATCCCAGGGGGGAACACTGAAGCTTTCTTT.

This clonotype was detected many times. The CDR3 protein is CASRSGNEQFF. The CDR3 bases are TGTGCCAGCAGAAGCGGGAATGAGCAGTTCTTC. The chain carries TRBV12-3 or TRBV12-4 and TRBJ2-1; perhaps TRBD2 as D (6 bases). The CDR3 extends over 11 amino acids. Trimming stripped 6 bases from V and 7 bases from J, with 7 bases between.

This clonotype was observed once. The chain couples TRBV28 to TRBJ2-6; 7 bases line up with TRBD2. CDR3 length: 15 amino acids. V was clipped by 8 bases and J by 0 bases; unmatched bases: 4. Germline lookup yields CDR1 MDHEN and CDR2 SYDVKM. CDR3: CASRGGASGANVLTF. CDR3 nucleotides: TGTGCCAGCCGGGGAGGGGCCTCTGGGGCCAACGTCCTGACTTTC.

This clonotype showed up just a few times. The CDR3 loop reads CAISDDSSYEQYF. CDR3 sequence (DNA): TGTGCCATCAGTGACGACAGCTCCTACGAGCAGTACTTC. The chain has TRBV10-3 and TRBJ2-7, with a weak D call TRBD1 (5 bases). Germline V gene lookup returns CDR1 ENHRY and CDR2 SYGVKD. V was shortened by 3 bases and J by 0 bases, with 6 bases between the two germline ends. The CDR3 totals 13 residues.